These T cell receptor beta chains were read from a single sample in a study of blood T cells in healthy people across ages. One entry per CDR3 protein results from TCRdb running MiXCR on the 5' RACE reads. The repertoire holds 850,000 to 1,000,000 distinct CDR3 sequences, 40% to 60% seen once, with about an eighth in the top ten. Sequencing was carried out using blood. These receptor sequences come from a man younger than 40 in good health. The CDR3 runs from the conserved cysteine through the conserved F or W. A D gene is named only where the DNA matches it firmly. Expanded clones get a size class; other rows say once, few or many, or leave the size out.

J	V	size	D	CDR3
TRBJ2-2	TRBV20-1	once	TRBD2	CSAGLAGGPSTGELFF
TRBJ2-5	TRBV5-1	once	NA	CASSLVSAEGGEQYF
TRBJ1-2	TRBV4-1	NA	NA	CASSQDLGGHGYTF
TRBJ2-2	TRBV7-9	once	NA	CATLSVRKNTGELFF
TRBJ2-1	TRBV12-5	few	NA	CASGQPDGVYNEQFF
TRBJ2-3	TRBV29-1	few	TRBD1	CSVEDQQGAGDTQYF
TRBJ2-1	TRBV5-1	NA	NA	CASSLRGGGTNNEQFF
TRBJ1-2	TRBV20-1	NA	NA	CSARVAGWGYTF
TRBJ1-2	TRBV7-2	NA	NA	CASSSDTGGYGYTF
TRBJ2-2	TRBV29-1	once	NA	CSVGWGTKNTGELFF
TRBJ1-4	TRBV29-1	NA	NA	CSVDRNGKLFF
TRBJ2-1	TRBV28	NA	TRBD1	CASSPRQGAPYNEQFF
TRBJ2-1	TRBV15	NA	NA	CATSTSSRGAAAYNEQFF
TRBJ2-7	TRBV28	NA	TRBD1	CASTPARGQGYEQYF
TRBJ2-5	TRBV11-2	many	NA	CASRGAGQETQYF
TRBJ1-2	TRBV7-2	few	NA	CASTPSSGTVNGYTF
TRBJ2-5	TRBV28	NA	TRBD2	CARPGTSGLQESETQYF
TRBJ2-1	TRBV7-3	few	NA	CASSLRAQYNEQFF
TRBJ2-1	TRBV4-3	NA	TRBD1	CASSHGQGDNEQFF
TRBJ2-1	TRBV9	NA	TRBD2	CASSPQTSGGREYNEQFF
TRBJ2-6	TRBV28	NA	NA	CASSQTGGLSGANVLAF
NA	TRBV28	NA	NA	CASSSGSFYKEQFF
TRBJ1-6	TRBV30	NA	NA	CAWTQAGDSPLHF
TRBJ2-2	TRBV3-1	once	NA	CASSQESLIGGNAGELFF
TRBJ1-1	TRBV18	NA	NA	CASSPRVQGVGSEAFF
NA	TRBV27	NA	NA	CASSLGGRRGSYEQYF